A single sample is the source of the 25 T cell receptor beta chains below, sequenced in a study of cytomegalovirus exposure and HLA in healthy donors. In the PCR, 60 Vbeta and 13 Jbeta primers were used. Clones were sequenced by immunoSEQ multiplex PCR, and TCRdb holds only the in-frame ones, with some missing. The sample lists around 140,000 clones, 75% occurring once. The specimen was PBMCs. Receptor source: a middle-aged man in good health and CMV-seronegative.

The chain joins TRBV4-1 to TRBJ2-5; 9 bases fit TRBD2. V dropped 4 bases and J dropped 5; count of bases not matched to a gene: 5. Germline V CDR1 and CDR2: MGHRA, YSYEKL. The CDR3 extends over 14 amino acids. CDR3 loop: CASSPRGGLETQYF. The CDR3, as DNA: TGCGCCAGCAGCCCGCGGGGGGGCCTGGAGACCCAGTACTTC.

The chain has TRBV7-3 and TRBJ1-5; D perhaps matches TRBD1 (5 bases). Germline V lookup: CDR1 SGHTA, CDR2 FQGTGA. The CDR3 covers 17 residues. The V end lost 3 bases, the J end lost 2 bases, and 17 bases lay between the germline ends. The CDR3 loop is CASSLRGERIRNQPQHF. In DNA form, the CDR3 reads TGTGCCAGCAGCTTGCGGGGCGAAAGGATACGCAATCAGCCCCAGCATTTT.

The gene calls are TRBV29-1 and TRBJ2-7; D is uncertain. The CDR3 is 15 amino acids. Per the germline V gene, CDR1 is SQVTM and CDR2 is ANQGSEA. Trimming shortened V by 3 bases and J by 1 base, and 16 bases separated the two germline ends. For the CDR3, the DNA is TGCAGCGTTGAGTCATGGCAGGAACCTTCCTACGAGCAGTACTTC. Its translation is CSVESWQEPSYEQYF.

This clone was seen a few times. This chain uses TRBV9 with TRBJ1-1; the D gene is possibly TRBD1 (6 bases). CDR3 length: 13 residues. V gave up 5 bases and J gave up 1 base, with 9 bases separating them. Germline CDR1 is SGDLS and CDR2 is YYNGEE. The CDR3 coding sequence is TGTGCCAGCAGTCTACAGGGGAACACTGAAGCTTTCTTT. Its translation: CASSLQGNTEAFF.

This rearrangement joins TRBV11-3 to TRBJ2-1, with 8 positions matching TRBD1. The V segment lost 2 bases and the J segment 3 bases; nucleotides outside the gene matches: 9. The V gene's germline CDR1 is SGHNT and CDR2 YENEEA. The CDR3 loop spans 17 amino acids. The CDR3 protein is CASSLSIPGGDYNEQFF. CDR3 in DNA: TGTGCCAGCAGCTTATCCATCCCAGGGGGCGACTACAATGAGCAGTTCTTC.

The chain combines TRBV19 with TRBJ2-2; D is possibly TRBD1 (5 bases). V was clipped by 3 bases and J by 5 bases, with 10 bases between them. Germline values: CDR1 LNHDA, CDR2 SQIVND (reference sequence). The CDR3 runs 14 residues. DNA for the CDR3: TGTGCCAGTAGTATTCAGGGCAAGACCGGGGAGCTGTTTTTT. Translating it yields CASSIQGKTGELFF.

This clone was detected only a few times. CDR3 region: CSALDGYSYEQYF. The CDR3 region has the DNA TGCAGCGCCTTAGACGGGTACTCCTACGAGCAGTACTTC. The chain employs TRBV29-1 and TRBJ2-7; D ambiguous. The germline CDR1 and CDR2 sequences are SQVTM and ANQGSEA. The CDR3 consists of 13 residues. V dropped 7 bases and J dropped 0 bases, with 13 bases sitting between them.

This clone was seen a handful of times. The CDR3 DNA reads as TGCGCCAGCAGCACCACTAGCGGGGGGCGCGAGCAGTACTTC. This encodes CASSTTSGGREQYF. The chain employs TRBV5-1 and TRBJ2-7, with 12 bases fitting TRBD2. This CDR3 is 14 amino acids long. J lost 6 bases, V lost 4 bases, and 5 bases had no gene match. The germline CDR1 and CDR2 sequences are SGHRS and YFSETQ.

This clone was observed a handful of times. The chain uses TRBV6-5 and TRBJ1-1; D may be TRBD1 (5 bases). Germline CDR1 MNHEY, CDR2 SVGAGI. V lost 2 bases and J 0 bases, leaving 7 bases between the germline ends. The CDR3 spans 14 residues. In DNA, the CDR3 is TGTGCCAGCAGTTACGACAGCCTGAACACTGAAGCTTTCTTT. This encodes CASSYDSLNTEAFF.

The rearrangement joins TRBV6-5 to TRBJ1-3; TRBD1 aligns across 8 bases. After removal of 2 bases from V and 2 bases from J, the junction contained 5 bases not matched to a gene. This CDR3 region has 16 residues. In germline, CDR1 is MNHEY, CDR2 SVGAGI. The CDR3 loop reads CASSYGAGGPGNTIYF. CDR3 bases: TGTGCCAGCAGTTACGGGGCAGGGGGCCCTGGAAACACCATATATTTT.

The chain employs TRBV18 and TRBJ1-1, with TRBD1 matching over 8 bases. Germline lookup yields CDR1 KGHSH and CDR2 LQKENI. The length of the CDR3 is 19 residues. V lost 3 bases and J lost 11; bases outside the gene matches: 26. In DNA, the CDR3 is TGTGCCAGCTCACCCCTCCGGGCCTCCCGAACGGACAGGGCTGAGGTGGCTTTCTTT. Translating it yields CASSPLRASRTDRAEVAFF. Full variable domain (outside the CDR3, taken from reference TRBV18 and TRBJ1-1): NAGVMQNPRHLVRRRGQEARLRCSPMKGHSHVYWYRQLPEEGLKFMVYLQKENIIDESGMPKERFSAEFPKEGPSILRIQQVVRGDSAAYFCASSPLRASRTDRAEVAFFGQGTRLTVV.

This clone has only one observation. V is TRBV19 and J is TRBJ1-4; perhaps TRBD1 as D (5 bases). Germline V gene lookup returns CDR1 LNHDA and CDR2 SQIVND (reference sequence). Trimming shortened V by 3 bases and J by 5 bases, and 13 bases separated the two germline ends. CDR3 length: 15 amino acids. DNA for the CDR3: TGTGCCAGTAGTATGACAGCGACCCTGAATGAAAAACTGTTTTTT. This translates into CASSMTATLNEKLFF.

V is TRBV7-2 and J is TRBJ1-3, with TRBD1 identical over 8 bases. CDR1 is SGHTA, CDR2 FQGNSA, per germline. The junction had 6 bases not matched to a gene; V was cut back by 5 bases and J by 3 bases. The CDR3 covers 15 residues. CDR3 in amino acids: CASSPRQGFGNTIYF. The CDR3 DNA is TGTGCCAGCAGCCCGCGACAGGGGTTTGGAAACACCATATATTTT. Variable domain in full (rest from reference TRBV7-2 and TRBJ1-3): GAGVSQSPSNKVTEKGKDVELRCDPISGHTALYWYRQSLGQGLEFLIYFQGNSAPDKSGLPSDRFSAERTGGSVSTLTIQRTQQEDSAVYLCASSPRQGFGNTIYFGEGSWLTVV.

The sample holds one count of this clone. The chain joins TRBV27 to TRBJ1-2; 9 bases map to TRBD1. V trimming: 6 bases; J trimming: 5 bases; junction bases outside the gene matches: 7. The CDR3 is 14 amino acids. Germline CDR1 MNHEY, CDR2 SMNVEV (reference sequence). CDR3 region: CASSMGQGRYGYTF. The CDR3, as DNA: TGTGCCAGCAGCATGGGACAGGGAAGGTATGGCTACACCTTC.

The CDR3 DNA is TGTGCCAGCAGCGCCCGGGACTCAGACTTTAGCACAGATACGCAGTATTTT. Translating gives CASSARDSDFSTDTQYF. The chain has TRBV9 and TRBJ2-3; tentative D call: TRBD2 (6 bases). Trimming left V 3 bases short and J 0 bases short, with 17 bases between. The CDR3 contains 17 residues. Germline lookup yields CDR1 SGDLS and CDR2 YYNGEE.

This clone appeared once. The chain combines TRBV7-9 with TRBJ2-7, with TRBD2 matching 8 bases. The CDR3 spans 15 residues. Germline-derived CDR1 and CDR2 are SEHNR and FQNEAQ (reference sequence). V lost 3 bases and J lost 3; bases outside the gene matches: 7. The CDR3: CASSLSTSGSYEQYF. The CDR3 region has the DNA TGTGCCAGCAGCTTGAGTACTAGCGGTAGCTACGAGCAGTACTTC.

V gene TRBV9 combines with J gene TRBJ2-5; possible D gene TRBD2, 7 bases. Per germline, CDR1 SGDLS and CDR2 YYNGEE. The CDR3 has 17 amino acids. V was clipped by 4 bases and J by 1 base, with 20 bases between them. DNA for the CDR3: TGTGCCAGCAGCCCTCATTGGGGGGGGGCCCTCCAAGAGACCCAGTACTTC. Amino acids: CASSPHWGGALQETQYF.

The chain recombines TRBV19 with TRBJ1-5; D possibly corresponds to TRBD1 (6 bases). Germline loops: CDR1 LNHDA, CDR2 SQIVND (reference sequence). The length of the CDR3 is 16 residues. Between the trimmed V and J ends, which lost 3 bases and 1 base, there was a span of 13 bases. The CDR3 protein is CASSISGAVSNQPQHF. The CDR3 nucleotides are TGTGCCAGTAGTATCTCAGGGGCCGTCAGCAATCAGCCCCAGCATTTT. Supplemented by reference TRBV19 and TRBJ1-5, the full variable domain reads DGGITQSPKYLFRKEGQNVTLSCEQNLNHDAMYWYRQDPGQGLRLIYYSQIVNDFQKGDIAEGYSVSREKKESFPLTVTSAQKNPTAFYLCASSISGAVSNQPQHFGDGTRLSIL.

The J gene is TRBJ1-5, the V gene TRBV9, with D possibly being TRBD1 (5 bases). The CDR3 covers 14 residues. Trimming stripped 3 bases from V and 5 bases from J, with 12 bases between. Germline CDR1 is SGDLS and CDR2 is YYNGEE. The CDR3 nucleotides read TGTGCCAGCAGCGGCGACAGCCATTATCAGCCCCAGCATTTT. This gives the protein CASSGDSHYQPQHF.

This clone has a count of ten or more. This chain connects TRBV10-3 to TRBJ1-1, with 7 bases fitting TRBD1. The ends lost 6 bases at V and 5 bases at J; junction bases unmatched: 3. The CDR3 contains 12 residues. Germline V gene lookup returns CDR1 ENHRY and CDR2 SYGVKD. The CDR3 reads CAIRDRDTEAFF. The CDR3 coding sequence is TGTGCCATCAGAGACAGGGATACTGAAGCTTTCTTT.

CDR3 in amino acids: CASSLGGWNEQFF. The CDR3 coding sequence is TGTGCCAGCAGCTTAGGGGGCTGGAATGAGCAGTTCTTC. The chain is built from TRBV11-3 and TRBJ2-1; TRBD1 might be the D (5 bases). Trimming took 1 base from V and 7 from J, leaving 8 bases between them. The germline gives CDR1 SGHNT, CDR2 YENEEA. The CDR3 runs to 13 residues.

This clone occurred once. The chain couples TRBV19 to TRBJ1-2; 7 nucleotides line up with TRBD1. Trimming took 4 bases from V and 1 from J; bases not matched to a gene: 6. Germline-derived CDR1 and CDR2 are LNHDA and SQIVND (reference sequence). The CDR3 consists of 15 residues. CDR3 coding DNA: TGTGCCAGTAGTACCTGGACAGGAGTTAACTATGGCTACACCTTC. Its translation: CASSTWTGVNYGYTF. The full variable domain, its missing parts supplied by reference TRBV19 and TRBJ1-2, is DGGITQSPKYLFRKEGQNVTLSCEQNLNHDAMYWYRQDPGQGLRLIYYSQIVNDFQKGDIAEGYSVSREKKESFPLTVTSAQKNPTAFYLCASSTWTGVNYGYTFGSGTRLTVV.

The chain links TRBV14 to TRBJ2-4; D unresolved. Between the trimmed V and J ends, which lost 4 bases and 2 bases, there was a span of 21 bases. The CDR3 covers 18 residues. CDR1 and CDR2 from the germline V gene are SGHDN and FVKESK. CDR3 nucleotides: TGTGCCAGCAGCCCTCCAGACTTAGACGGCTGGCCCAAAAACATTCAGTACTTC. It yields the protein CASSPPDLDGWPKNIQYF.

The chain is built from TRBV5-1 and TRBJ1-5; D is uncertain. V was cut by 3 bases and J by 5 bases, with 9 bases left in between. Looked up from germline, CDR1 is SGHRS and CDR2 is YFSETQ. The CDR3 runs 13 residues. The CDR3 DNA is TGCGCCAGCAGCTATTACGGAGATCAGCCCCAGCATTTT. The encoded protein is CASSYYGDQPQHF.

The chain couples TRBV5-4 to TRBJ2-2; D uncertain. This CDR3 is built from 16 residues. Trimming left V 0 bases short and J 1 base short, with 10 bases between. Germline V gives CDR1 SGHNT, CDR2 YYREEE (reference sequence). CDR3 sequence reads: CASSLAPRQNTGELFF. The CDR3 DNA is TGTGCCAGCAGCTTGGCACCGAGACAGAACACCGGGGAGCTGTTTTTT.